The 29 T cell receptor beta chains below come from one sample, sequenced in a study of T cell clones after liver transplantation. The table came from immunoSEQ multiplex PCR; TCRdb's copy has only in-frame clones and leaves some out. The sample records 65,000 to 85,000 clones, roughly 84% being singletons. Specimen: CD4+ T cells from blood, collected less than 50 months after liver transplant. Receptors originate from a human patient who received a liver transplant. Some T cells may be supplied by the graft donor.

CDR3 nucleotides: TGTGCCACCAGCATGGGACAGGGTCTTGAAAAACTGTTTTTT. It encodes CATSMGQGLEKLFF. The chain joins TRBV15 to TRBJ1-4, with 9 bases that match TRBD1. The germline V gene encodes CDR1 LNHNV and CDR2 YYDKDF (reference sequence). V shed 4 bases, J shed 7 bases, and the junction held 4 bases outside the gene matches. The CDR3 has 14 amino acids.

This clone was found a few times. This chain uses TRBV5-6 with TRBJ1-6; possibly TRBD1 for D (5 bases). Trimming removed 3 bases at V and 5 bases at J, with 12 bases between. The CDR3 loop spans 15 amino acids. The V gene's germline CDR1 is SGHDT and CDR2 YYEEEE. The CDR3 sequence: CASSYGRGDNSPLHF. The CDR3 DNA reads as TGTGCCAGCAGCTACGGGAGAGGGGATAATTCACCCCTCCACTTT.

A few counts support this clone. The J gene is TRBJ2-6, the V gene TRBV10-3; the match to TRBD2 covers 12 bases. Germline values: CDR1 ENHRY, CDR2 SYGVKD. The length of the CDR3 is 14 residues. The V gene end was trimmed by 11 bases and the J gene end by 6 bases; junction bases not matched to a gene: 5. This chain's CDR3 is CASRLAGEANVLTF. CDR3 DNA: TGTGCCTCCCGACTAGCGGGAGAGGCCAACGTCCTGACTTTC.

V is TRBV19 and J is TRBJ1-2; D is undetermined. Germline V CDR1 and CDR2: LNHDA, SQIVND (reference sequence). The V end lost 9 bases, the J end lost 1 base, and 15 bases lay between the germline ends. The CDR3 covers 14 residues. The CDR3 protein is CASSGRENNYGYTF. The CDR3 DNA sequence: TGTGCCAGCAGCGGACGGGAGAATAACTATGGCTACACCTTC.

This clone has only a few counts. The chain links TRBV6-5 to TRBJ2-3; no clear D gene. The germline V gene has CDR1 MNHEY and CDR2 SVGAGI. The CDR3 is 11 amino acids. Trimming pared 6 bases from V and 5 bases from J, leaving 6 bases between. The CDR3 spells CASSLRDTQYF. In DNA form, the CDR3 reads TGTGCCAGCAGCCTCAGAGATACGCAGTATTTT.

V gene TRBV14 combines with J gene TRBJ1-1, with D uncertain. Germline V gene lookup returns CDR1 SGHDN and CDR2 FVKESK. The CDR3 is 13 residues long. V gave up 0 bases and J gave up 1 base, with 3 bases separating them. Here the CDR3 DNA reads TGTGCCAGCAGCCAAGAGTGGAACACTGAAGCTTTCTTT. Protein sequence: CASSQEWNTEAFF.

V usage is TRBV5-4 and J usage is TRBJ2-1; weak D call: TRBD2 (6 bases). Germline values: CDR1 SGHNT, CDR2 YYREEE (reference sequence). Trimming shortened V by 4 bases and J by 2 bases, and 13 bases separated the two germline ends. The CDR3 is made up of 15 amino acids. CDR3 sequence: CASSPGLVAYNEQFF. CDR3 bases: TGTGCCAGCAGCCCGGGACTTGTAGCCTACAATGAGCAGTTCTTC.

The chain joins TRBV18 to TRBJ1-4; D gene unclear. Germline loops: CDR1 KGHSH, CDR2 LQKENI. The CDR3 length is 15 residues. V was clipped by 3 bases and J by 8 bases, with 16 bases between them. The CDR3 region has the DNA TGTGCCAGCTCACCCACAAACTCAGGAGGGGAAAAACTGTTTTTT. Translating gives CASSPTNSGGEKLFF.

The CDR3 bases are TGCGCCAGCAGCCAGGGTAGGGTTGCGAACCACTACGAGCAGTACTTC. Translated, it gives CASSQGRVANHYEQYF. The chain couples TRBV4-1 to TRBJ2-7; D not resolved. Trimming took off 3 bases at V and 3 bases at J, with 18 bases between the two ends. The CDR3 length is 16 residues. CDR1 and CDR2 (germline): MGHRA, YSYEKL.

CDR3 protein: CASRTSGPMNEQFF. CDR3 in DNA: TGTGCCAGCAGGACTAGCGGCCCCATGAATGAGCAGTTCTTC. This chain joins TRBV6-1 and TRBJ2-1; 9 bases fit TRBD2. Germline trimming cut 6 bases from V and 7 bases from J; bases unmatched to any gene: 7. There are 14 residues in the CDR3. Germline CDR1 reads MNHNS; CDR2 reads SASEGT.

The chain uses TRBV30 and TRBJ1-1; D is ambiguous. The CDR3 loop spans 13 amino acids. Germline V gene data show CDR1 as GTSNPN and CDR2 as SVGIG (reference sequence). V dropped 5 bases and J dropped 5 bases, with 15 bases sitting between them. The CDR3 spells CAWAIGEGTEAFF. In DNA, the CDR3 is TGTGCCTGGGCAATCGGGGAAGGGACTGAAGCTTTCTTT. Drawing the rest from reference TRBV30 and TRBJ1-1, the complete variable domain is SQTIHQWPATLVQPVGSPLSLECTVEGTSNPNLYWYRQAAGRGLQLLFYSVGIGQISSEVPQNLSASRPQDRQFILSSKKLLLSDSGFYLCAWAIGEGTEAFFGQGTRLTVV.

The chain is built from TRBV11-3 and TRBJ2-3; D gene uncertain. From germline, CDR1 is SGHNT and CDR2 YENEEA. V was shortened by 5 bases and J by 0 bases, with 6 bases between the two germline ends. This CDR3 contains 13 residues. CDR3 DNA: TGTGCCAGCAGCCCAGGCAGCACAGATACGCAGTATTTT. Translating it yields CASSPGSTDTQYF.

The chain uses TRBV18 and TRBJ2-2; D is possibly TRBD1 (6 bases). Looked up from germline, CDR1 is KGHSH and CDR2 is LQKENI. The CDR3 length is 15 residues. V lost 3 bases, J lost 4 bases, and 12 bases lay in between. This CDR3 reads CASSPFPRGTGELFF. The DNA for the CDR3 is TGTGCCAGCTCACCTTTTCCCAGGGGCACCGGGGAGCTGTTTTTT.

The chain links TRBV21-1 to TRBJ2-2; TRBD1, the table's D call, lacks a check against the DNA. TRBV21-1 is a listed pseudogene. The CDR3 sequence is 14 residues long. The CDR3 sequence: CASSWTGVVGELFF. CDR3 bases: TGTGCCAGCAGCTGGACAGGGGTTGTCGGGGAGCTGTTTTTT.

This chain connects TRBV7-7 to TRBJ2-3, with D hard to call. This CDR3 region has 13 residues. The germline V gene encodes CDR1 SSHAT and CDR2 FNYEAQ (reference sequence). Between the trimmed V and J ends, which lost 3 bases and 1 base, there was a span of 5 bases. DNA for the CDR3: TGTGCCAGCAGCTTTAGGGGCACAGATACGCAGTATTTT. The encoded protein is CASSFRGTDTQYF.

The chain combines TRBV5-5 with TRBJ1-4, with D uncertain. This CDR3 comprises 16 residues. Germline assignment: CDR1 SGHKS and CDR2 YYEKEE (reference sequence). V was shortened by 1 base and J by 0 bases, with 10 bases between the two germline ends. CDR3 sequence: CASSLMGSTTNEKLFF. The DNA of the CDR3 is TGTGCCAGCAGCTTGATGGGTTCTACAACTAATGAAAAACTGTTTTTT.

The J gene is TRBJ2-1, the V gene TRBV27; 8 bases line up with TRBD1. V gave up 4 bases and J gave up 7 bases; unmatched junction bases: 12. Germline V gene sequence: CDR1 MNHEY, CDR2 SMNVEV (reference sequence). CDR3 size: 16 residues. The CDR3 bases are TGTGCCAGCAGTTACCGAGGACAGGGTGTTCAGAATGAGCAGTTCTTC. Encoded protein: CASSYRGQGVQNEQFF.

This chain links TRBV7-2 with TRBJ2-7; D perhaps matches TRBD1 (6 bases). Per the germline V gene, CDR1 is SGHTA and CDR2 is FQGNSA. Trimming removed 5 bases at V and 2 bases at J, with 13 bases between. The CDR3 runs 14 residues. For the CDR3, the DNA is TGTGCCAGCAGCCGTCCAACAGGGACCTACGAGCAGTACTTC. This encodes CASSRPTGTYEQYF. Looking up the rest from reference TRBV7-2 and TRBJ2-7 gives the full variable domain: GAGVSQSPSNKVTEKGKDVELRCDPISGHTALYWYRQSLGQGLEFLIYFQGNSAPDKSGLPSDRFSAERTGGSVSTLTIQRTQQEDSAVYLCASSRPTGTYEQYFGPGTRLTVT.

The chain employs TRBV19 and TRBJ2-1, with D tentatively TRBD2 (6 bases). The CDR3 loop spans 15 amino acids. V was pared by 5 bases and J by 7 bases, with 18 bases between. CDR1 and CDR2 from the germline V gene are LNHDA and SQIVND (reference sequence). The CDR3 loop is CASSSGQGGWNEQFF. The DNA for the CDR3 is TGTGCCAGTAGTTCGGGGCAGGGAGGTTGGAATGAGCAGTTCTTC.

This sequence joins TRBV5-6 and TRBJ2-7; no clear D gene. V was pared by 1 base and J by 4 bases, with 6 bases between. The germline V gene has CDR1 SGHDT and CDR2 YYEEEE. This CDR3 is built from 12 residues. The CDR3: CASSLWAYEQYF. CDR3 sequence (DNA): TGTGCCAGCAGCTTGTGGGCATACGAGCAGTACTTC.

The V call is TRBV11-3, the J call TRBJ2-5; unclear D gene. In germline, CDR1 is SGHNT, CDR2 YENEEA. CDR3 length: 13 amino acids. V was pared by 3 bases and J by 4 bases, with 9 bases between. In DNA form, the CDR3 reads TGTGCCAGCAGCTTGAGTAGGACAGAGACCCAGTACTTC. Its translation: CASSLSRTETQYF.

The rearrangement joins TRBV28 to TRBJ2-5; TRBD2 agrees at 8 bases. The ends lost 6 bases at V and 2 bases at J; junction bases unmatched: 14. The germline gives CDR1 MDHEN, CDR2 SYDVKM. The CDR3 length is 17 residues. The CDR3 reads CASRPRSGRSGQETQYF. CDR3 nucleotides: TGTGCCAGCAGGCCCCGGAGCGGGAGATCAGGGCAAGAGACCCAGTACTTC.

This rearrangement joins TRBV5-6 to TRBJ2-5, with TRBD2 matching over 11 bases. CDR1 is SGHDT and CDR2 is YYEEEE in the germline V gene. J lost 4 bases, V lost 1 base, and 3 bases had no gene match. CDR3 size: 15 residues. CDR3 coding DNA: TGTGCCAGCAGCTTGCGACTAGCGGGAAGAGAGACCCAGTACTTC. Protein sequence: CASSLRLAGRETQYF. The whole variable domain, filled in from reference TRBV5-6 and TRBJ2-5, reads DAGVTQSPTHLIKTRGQQVTLRCSPKSGHDTVSWYQQALGQGPQFIFQYYEEEERQRGNFPDRFSGHQFPNYSSELNVNALLLGDSALYLCASSLRLAGRETQYFGPGTRLLVL.

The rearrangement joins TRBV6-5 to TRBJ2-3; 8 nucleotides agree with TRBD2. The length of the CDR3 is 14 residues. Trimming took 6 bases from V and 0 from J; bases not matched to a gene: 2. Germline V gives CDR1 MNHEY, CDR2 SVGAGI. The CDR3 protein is CASSRGGSTDTQYF. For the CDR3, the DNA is TGTGCCAGCAGCCGCGGGGGGAGCACAGATACGCAGTATTTT.

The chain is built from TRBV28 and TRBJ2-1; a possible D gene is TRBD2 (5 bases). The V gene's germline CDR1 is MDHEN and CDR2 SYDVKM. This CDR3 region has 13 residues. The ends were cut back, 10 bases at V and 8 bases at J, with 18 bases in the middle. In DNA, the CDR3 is TGTGCCACTGCTCGGACTGGGAACTATGAGCAGTTCTTC. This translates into CATARTGNYEQFF. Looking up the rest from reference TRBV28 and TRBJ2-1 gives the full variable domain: DVKVTQSSRYLVKRTGEKVFLECVQDMDHENMFWYRQDPGLGLRLIYFSYDVKMKEKGDIPEGYSVSREKKERFSLILESASTNQTSMYLCATARTGNYEQFFGPGTRLTVL.

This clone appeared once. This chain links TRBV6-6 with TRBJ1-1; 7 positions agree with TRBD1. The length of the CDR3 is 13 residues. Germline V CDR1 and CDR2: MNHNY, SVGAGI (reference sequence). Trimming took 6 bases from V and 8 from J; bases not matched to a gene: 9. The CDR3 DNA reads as TGTGCCAGCAGGCGGAGGGGGACAGAAGAAGCTTTCTTT. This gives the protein CASRRRGTEEAFF.

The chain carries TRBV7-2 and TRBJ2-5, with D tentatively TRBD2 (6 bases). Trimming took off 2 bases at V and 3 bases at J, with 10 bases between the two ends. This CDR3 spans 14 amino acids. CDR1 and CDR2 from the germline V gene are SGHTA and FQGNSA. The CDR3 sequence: CASSLSGVKETQYF. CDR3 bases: TGTGCCAGCAGCTTATCGGGGGTAAAAGAGACCCAGTACTTC.

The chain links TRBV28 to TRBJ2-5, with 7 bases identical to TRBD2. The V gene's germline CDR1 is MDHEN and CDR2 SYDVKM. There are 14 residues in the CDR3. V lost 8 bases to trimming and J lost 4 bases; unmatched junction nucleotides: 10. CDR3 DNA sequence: TGTGCCAGCTCAAATGGCGGGGGACGAGAGACCCAGTACTTC. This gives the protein CASSNGGGRETQYF.

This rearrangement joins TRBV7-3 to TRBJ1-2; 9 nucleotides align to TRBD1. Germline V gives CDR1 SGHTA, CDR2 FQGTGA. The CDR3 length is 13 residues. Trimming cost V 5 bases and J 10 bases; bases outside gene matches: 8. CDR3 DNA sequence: TGTGCCAGCAGCCCGGGACAGGGTAGAGACTACACCTTC. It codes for CASSPGQGRDYTF.